These T cell receptor beta chains were read from a single sample in a study of cytomegalovirus exposure and HLA in healthy donors. Sequencing used immunoSEQ multiplex PCR; TCRdb keeps in-frame clones, though not all of them. The sample holds fewer than 130,000 clones. Sequencing was done on a sample of PBMCs. These receptor sequences come from a man aged 50-60 years in good health and CMV-seronegative. The CDR3 runs from the conserved cysteine through the conserved F or W. Fields, in order: J gene, V gene, D gene, CDR3 DNA, CDR3 protein. D genes are given only for firm matches.

TRBJ2-5 | TRBV7-8 | TRBD1 | TGTGCCAGCAGCTTTGCCGAGACAGGGAGTGTAGGGACCCAGTACTTC | CASSFAETGSVGTQYF
TRBJ1-2 | TRBV6-5 | TRBD1 | TGTGCCAGCAGTTCTCCGGGACAGATTAACTATGGCTACACCTTC | CASSSPGQINYGYTF
TRBJ1-2 | TRBV16 | - | TGTGCCAGCAGCCCTACAAACTGGGCAGGGGAAAGCTATGGCTACACCTTC | CASSPTNWAGESYGYTF
TRBJ2-3 | TRBV5-6 | TRBD1 | TGTGCCAGCAGCTTGGGGGGGACAGGGTACATAGATACGCAGTATTTT | CASSLGGTGYIDTQYF
TRBJ2-3 | TRBV6-5 | - | TGTGCCAGCAGCCGGGGTTTCACAGATACGCAGTATTTT | CASSRGFTDTQYF
TRBJ2-7 | TRBV27 | - | TGTGCCAGCAGTCCCGGCTTCGCGGGGTCTAGGGAGCAGTACTTC | CASSPGFAGSREQYF
TRBJ2-7 | TRBV2 | TRBD1 | TGTGCCAGCAGGGACCAGGGACAGGGGGCGAGGGACGAGCAGTACTTC | CASRDQGQGARDEQYF
TRBJ1-2 | TRBV9 | TRBD1 | TGTGCCAGCAGCGTTACCGGGACAGACTATGGCTACACCTTC | CASSVTGTDYGYTF
TRBJ2-2 | TRBV4-2 | TRBD1 | TGTGCCAGCAGCCAAGAGCAAGGGGGCAGCGCCGGGGAGCTGTTTTTT | CASSQEQGGSAGELFF
TRBJ1-1 | TRBV11-2 | - | TGTGCCAGCAGCTTAACGGGGGACACTGAAGCTTTCTTT | CASSLTGDTEAFF
TRBJ1-2 | TRBV14 | - | TGTGCCAGCAGCCCCACAGATAACTATGGCTACACCTTC | CASSPTDNYGYTF
TRBJ2-5 | TRBV2 | - | TGTGCCAGCTCGAGGAGAGAGACCCAGTACTTC | CASSRRETQYF
TRBJ1-1 | TRBV18 | - | TGTGCCAGCTCATACCGGGAGGACACTGAAGCTTTCTTT | CASSYREDTEAFF
TRBJ2-3 | TRBV7-9 | TRBD2 | TGTGCCAGCAGCTTCCTAGCGGGGGGCACAGATACGCAGTATTTT | CASSFLAGGTDTQYF
TRBJ2-3 | TRBV11-2 | TRBD2 | TGTGCCAGCAGCTTATGGTCCGGCGGGGGGGGTAGCACAGATACGCAGTATTTT | CASSLWSGGGGSTDTQYF
TRBJ2-2 | TRBV15 | - | TGTGCCACCAGCACCTGGAGGACCGGGGAGCTGTTTTTT | CATSTWRTGELFF
TRBJ2-7 | TRBV7-9 | - | TGTGCCAGCAGCTTAGGTGCCGGGTCTTTCTACGAGCAGTACTTC | CASSLGAGSFYEQYF
TRBJ2-7 | TRBV4-1 | TRBD1 | TGCGCCAGCAGCCAAGAGGGACAGGGGATAAGGGAGCAGTACTTC | CASSQEGQGIREQYF